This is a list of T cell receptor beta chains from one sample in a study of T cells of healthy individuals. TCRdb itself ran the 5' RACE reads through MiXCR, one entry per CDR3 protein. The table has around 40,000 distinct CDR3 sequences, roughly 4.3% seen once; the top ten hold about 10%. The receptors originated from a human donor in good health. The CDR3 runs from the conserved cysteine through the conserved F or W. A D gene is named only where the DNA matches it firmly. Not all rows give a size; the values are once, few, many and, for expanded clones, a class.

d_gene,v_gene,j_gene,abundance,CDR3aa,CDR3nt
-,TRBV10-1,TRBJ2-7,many,CASSESIGGEQYF,TGCGCCAGCAGTGAGTCGATTGGGGGCGAGCAGTACTTC
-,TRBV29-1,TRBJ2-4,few,CSVASDSRNIQYF,TGCAGCGTTGCCAGTGACTCCCGGAACATTCAGTACTTC
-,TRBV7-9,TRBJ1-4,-,CASSLQGRGGEKLFF,TGTGCCAGCAGCTTACAGGGCAGAGGAGGCGAAAAACTGTTTTTT
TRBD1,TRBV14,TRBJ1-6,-,CASNLGQYNSPLHF,TGTGCCAGCAACTTGGGACAGTATAATTCACCCCTCCACTTT
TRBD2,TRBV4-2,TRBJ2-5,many,CASSQGGSGTETQYF,TGTGCCAGCAGCCAAGGCGGTAGCGGGACAGAGACCCAGTACTTC
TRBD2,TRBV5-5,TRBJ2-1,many,CASRRGMDLSYNEQFF,TGTGCCAGCAGGCGGGGGATGGATCTATCCTACAATGAGCAGTTCTTC
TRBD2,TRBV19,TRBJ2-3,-,CASSIVSGSGDTQYF,TGTGCCAGTAGTATCGTCAGCGGGAGTGGAGATACGCAGTATTTT
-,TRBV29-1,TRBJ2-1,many,CSVGLGGGYNEQFF,TGCAGCGTTGGGTTGGGGGGAGGCTACAATGAGCAGTTCTTC
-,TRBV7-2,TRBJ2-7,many,CASSLQQAYEQYF,TGTGCCAGCAGCTTACAACAGGCCTACGAGCAGTACTTC
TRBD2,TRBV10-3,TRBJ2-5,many,CAIRTGTSGSDQETQYF,TGTGCCATCAGAACCGGGACTAGCGGGAGCGACCAAGAGACCCAGTACTTC
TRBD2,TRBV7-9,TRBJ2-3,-,CASSLVLAGPYTQYF,TGTGCCAGCAGCTTGGTCCTAGCGGGACCATATACGCAGTATTTT
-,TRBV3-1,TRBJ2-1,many,CASSQGLAGDEQFF,TGTGCCAGCAGCCAAGGACTAGCAGGGGACGAGCAGTTCTTC
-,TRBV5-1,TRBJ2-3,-,CASSSAGTDTQYF,TGCGCCAGCAGCTCGGCGGGGACAGATACGCAGTATTTT
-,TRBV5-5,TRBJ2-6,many,CASSLIVRSGANVLTF,TGTGCCAGCAGCTTAATCGTCCGGTCTGGGGCCAACGTCCTGACTTTC
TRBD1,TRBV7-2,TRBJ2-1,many,CASSLQGQGYNEQFF,TGTGCCAGCAGCCTTCAAGGACAGGGCTACAATGAGCAGTTCTTC
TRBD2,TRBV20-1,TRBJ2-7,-,CSASRSGSSYEQYF,TGCAGTGCTAGCCGTAGCGGGAGCTCCTACGAGCAGTACTTC
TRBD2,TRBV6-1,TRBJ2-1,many,CASNELAGEESEQFF,TGTGCCAGCAACGAACTAGCGGGGGAGGAAAGTGAGCAGTTCTTC
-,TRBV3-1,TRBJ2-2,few,CASSQVIRDQGTGELFF,TGTGCCAGCAGCCAAGTAATCCGGGATCAAGGGACCGGGGAGCTGTTTTTT
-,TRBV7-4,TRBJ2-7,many,CASSLAGSSPYEQYF,TGTGCCAGCAGCTTAGCGGGGTCTTCCCCCTACGAGCAGTACTTC
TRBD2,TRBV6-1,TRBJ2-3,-,CASSEKAGGPDTQYF,TGTGCCAGCAGTGAAAAAGCGGGGGGGCCAGATACGCAGTATTTT
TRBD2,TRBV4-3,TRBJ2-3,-,CASSQDSGLAPDTQYF,TGCGCCAGCAGCCAAGATTCGGGACTAGCTCCCGATACGCAGTATTTT
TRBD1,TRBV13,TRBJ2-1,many,CASSYTGGNEQFF,TGTGCCAGCAGCTATACAGGGGGCAATGAGCAGTTCTTC
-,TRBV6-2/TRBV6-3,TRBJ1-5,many,CASRRVSNQPQHF,TGTGCCAGCAGGAGGGTTAGCAATCAGCCCCAGCATTTT
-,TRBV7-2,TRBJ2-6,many,CASSPDGANVLTF,TGTGCCAGCAGCCCCGACGGGGCCAACGTCCTGACTTTC
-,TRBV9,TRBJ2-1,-,CASSVDNNEQFF,TGTGCCAGCAGCGTAGACAACAATGAGCAGTTCTTC
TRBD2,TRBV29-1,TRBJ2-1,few,CSTGLDGRSYNEQFF,TGCAGCACGGGACTAGATGGTCGATCCTACAATGAGCAGTTCTTC
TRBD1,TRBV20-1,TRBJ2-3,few,CSAADRTDTQYF,TGCAGTGCTGCGGACAGGACAGATACGCAGTATTTT
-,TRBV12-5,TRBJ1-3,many,CASTLTSGLLGFTTTGNTIYF,TGTGCCAGCACCCTGACTTCGGGTCTATTGGGTTTCACGACTACTGGAAACACCATATATTTT
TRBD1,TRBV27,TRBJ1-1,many,CASSSKGQGGTEAFF,TGTGCCAGCAGTTCAAAAGGACAGGGAGGTACTGAAGCTTTCTTT
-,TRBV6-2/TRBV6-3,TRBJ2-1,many,CASSYVSYNEQFF,TGTGCCAGCAGTTACGTTTCGTACAATGAGCAGTTCTTC
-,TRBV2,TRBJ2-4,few,CASSREQVSKNIQYF,TGTGCCAGCAGCAGGGAGCAAGTCTCCAAAAACATTCAGTACTTC
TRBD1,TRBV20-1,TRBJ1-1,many,CSADQGAGDTEAFF,TGCAGTGCTGATCAGGGGGCTGGGGACACTGAAGCTTTCTTT
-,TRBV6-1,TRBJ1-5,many,CASSEAALYTQHF,TGTGCCAGCAGTGAAGCAGCCCTCTACACCCAGCATTTT
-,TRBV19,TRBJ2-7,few,CASSSDWGHEQYF,TGTGCCAGTAGTAGTGACTGGGGCCACGAGCAGTACTTC
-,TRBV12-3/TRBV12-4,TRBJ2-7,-,CASSLDRGAHEQYF,TGTGCCAGCAGTTTAGATAGGGGTGCCCACGAGCAGTACTTC
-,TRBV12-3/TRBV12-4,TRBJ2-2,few,CASIGPGLNTGELFF,TGTGCCAGCATAGGTCCAGGGCTAAACACCGGGGAGCTGTTTTTT
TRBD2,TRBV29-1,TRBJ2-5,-,CSVEGTLAGGETQYF,TGCAGCGTTGAGGGAACATTAGCGGGGGGAGAGACCCAGTACTTC